The clone carrying this TCR beta chain was detected ten times or more. Using a CD8+CD4-CCR7+CD45RA+ phenotype, naive CD8 T cells were sorted. The entry originates in a study of molecular identifiers for immune sequencing clone quantification. At the level of the study: Five portions were made in replicates from RNA of 20,000 or 100,000 naive CD8 cells, and four underwent sequencing.

From the PCR reads, TCRdb called clonotypes with MiXCR, one entry per CDR3 protein. The table shows 490,000 or so distinct CDR3 sequences, with 20% to 25% occurring only once. Germline V gives CDR1 MNHEY, CDR2 SVGEGT. The CDR3 covers 18 residues. The J segment lost 1 base and the V segment lost 0 bases, leaving 9 bases of the junction unmatched. This receptor was taken from a human donor in good health. Some libraries in this study had Jurkat cell RNA spiked in. Material: naive CD8+ T cells from blood, with Jurkat cell RNA spiked in. Documented subset: FACS-sorted CD8+CD4-CCR7+CD45RA+ naive T cells. This rearrangement joins TRBV6-2 or TRBV6-3 to TRBJ2-1; 7 positions match TRBD2. This CDR3 reads CASSYSGLLARSYNEQFF. CDR3 nucleotides: TGTGCCAGCAGTTACTCCGGCTTACTAGCGAGGTCCTACAATGAGCAGTTCTTC.